These T cell receptor beta chains were read from a single sample in a study of CD8 T cells in ankylosing spondylitis. MiXCR was run by TCRdb on the 5' RACE reads, yielding one entry per CDR3 protein. In the table there are 350,000 or so distinct CDR3 sequences, approximately 14% of which are singletons. The source material was blood, either unsorted or a sorted T cell fraction (not recorded which). Every receptor here comes from a male donor with ankylosing spondylitis or in good health (not recorded which). The conserved cysteine and the conserved F or W are not part of the CDR3 here. Each record gives: J gene, clone size, V gene, CDR3 protein. A row's size may be missing; if present it is once, few, many or a size class.

TRBJ1-1 | - | TRBV7-8 | ASSLVKKNTEAF
TRBJ2-2 | few | TRBV7-8 | ASSPGTSGRPHGELF
TRBJ2-4 | few | TRBV5-1 | ASRLDSAENIQY
TRBJ1-5 | medium-sized | TRBV6-1 | ASSDLQGGGNQPQH
TRBJ2-4 | few | TRBV12-3/TRBV12-4 | ASRESEGGITLAKNIQY
TRBJ2-3 | - | TRBV5-1 | ASSDLDRGPQY
TRBJ2-6 | - | TRBV5-1 | ASSLDAAGANVLT
TRBJ2-7 | - | TRBV11-2 | ASSLVADTTYEQY
TRBJ1-1 | - | TRBV10-3 | ATRGLNTEAF
TRBJ2-3 | - | TRBV19 | ASSMGDTQY
TRBJ2-4 | - | TRBV2 | ASRGTSVGIQY
TRBJ2-2 | - | TRBV9 | ASSGGVIGELF
TRBJ1-1 | few | TRBV3-1 | ASSPDSRSRAF
TRBJ1-1 | few | TRBV6-1 | ANRPGQGGTEAF
TRBJ1-1 | many | TRBV3-1 | ASSGQGFMNTEAF
TRBJ2-7 | - | TRBV29-1 | SAGLAGLEQY
TRBJ1-1 | - | TRBV19 | ASSITLSGRVGTGENEAAF
TRBJ2-5 | - | TRBV5-1 | ASSLALAGRTQETQY
TRBJ2-2 | - | TRBV12-3/TRBV12-4 | AWGEWGVTGELF
TRBJ2-5 | - | TRBV5-1 | ASSLEFGRETQY
TRBJ2-4 | few | TRBV19 | ATSLAGAKNIQY
TRBJ2-1 | - | TRBV10-3 | AISALSRENEQF
TRBJ1-2 | few | TRBV29-1 | SVDRQGVGYT
TRBJ2-2 | - | TRBV10-3 | AISDHQGGDTGELF
TRBJ2-7 | - | TRBV9 | ASSVGLGAYEQY
TRBJ1-1 | few | TRBV29-1 | SVGQGSTEAF
TRBJ2-1 | few | TRBV10-3 | AIAGAPLYNEQF
TRBJ2-1 | few | TRBV11-1 | ASSPPSVAGGPVAEQF